Below, one T cell receptor (beta chain) is given with its context. Its matching antigen is unknown. The CDR3 length is 13 residues. This specimen belongs to a study of PD-L1 blockade in urothelial cancer. Study-level background: Chemotherapy regimens numbering 0 to 3 had been given to patients. Researchers looked at the blood 3 weeks (second dose) and 6 weeks after treatment began. The study, taken as a whole, reports: Pretreatment TCR clonality in blood, when below the median, was predictive of better survival.

Method: immunoSEQ multiplex PCR; TCRdb's copy keeps in-frame clones and lacks some. The table records just over 20,000 clones, almost 90% of them present only once. V gene TRBV21-1 combines with J gene TRBJ2-1; the table's D gene call, TRBD1, was not cross checked with the DNA. TRBV21-1 counts as a pseudogene. Sequencing used PBMCs, obtained around atezolizumab (anti-PD-L1) treatment. This TCR was recovered from a man between 45 and 60 years old with urothelial cancer. CDR3 loop: CASIRDRYNEQFF. The CDR3 DNA is TGTGCCAGCATTAGGGACAGATACAATGAGCAGTTCTTC.